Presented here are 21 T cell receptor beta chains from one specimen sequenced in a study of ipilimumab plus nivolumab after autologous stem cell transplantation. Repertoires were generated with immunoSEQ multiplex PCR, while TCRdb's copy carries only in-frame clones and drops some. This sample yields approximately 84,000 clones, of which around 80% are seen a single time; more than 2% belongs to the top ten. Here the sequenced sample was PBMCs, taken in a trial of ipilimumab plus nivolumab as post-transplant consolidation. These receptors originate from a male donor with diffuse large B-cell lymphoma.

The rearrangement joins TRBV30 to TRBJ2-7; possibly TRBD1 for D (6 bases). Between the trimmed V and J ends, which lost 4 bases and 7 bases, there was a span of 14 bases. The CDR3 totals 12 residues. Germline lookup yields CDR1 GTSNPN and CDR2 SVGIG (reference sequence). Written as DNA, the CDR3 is TGTGCCTGGACAGGGGACCTGGAGGAGCAGTACTTC. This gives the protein CAWTGDLEEQYF.

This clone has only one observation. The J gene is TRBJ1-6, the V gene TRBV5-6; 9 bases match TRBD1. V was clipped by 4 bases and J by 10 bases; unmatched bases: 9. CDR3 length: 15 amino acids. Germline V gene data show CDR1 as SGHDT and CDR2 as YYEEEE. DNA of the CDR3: TGTGCCAGCAGCATATCACAGGGGGCTGGATCACCCCTCCACTTT. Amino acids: CASSISQGAGSPLHF.

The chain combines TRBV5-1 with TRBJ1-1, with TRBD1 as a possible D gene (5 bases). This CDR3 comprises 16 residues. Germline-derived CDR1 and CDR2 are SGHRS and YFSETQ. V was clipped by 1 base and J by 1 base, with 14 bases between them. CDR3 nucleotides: TGCGCCAGCAGCTTGATAGTTACGGGGCCGAACACTGAAGCTTTCTTT. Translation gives CASSLIVTGPNTEAFF.

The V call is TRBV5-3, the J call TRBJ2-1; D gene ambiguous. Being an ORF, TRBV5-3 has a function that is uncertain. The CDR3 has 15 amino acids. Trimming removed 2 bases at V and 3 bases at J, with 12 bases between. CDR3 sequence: CARSFSAVYYNEQFF. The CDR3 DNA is TGTGCCAGAAGCTTCTCTGCGGTATACTACAATGAGCAGTTCTTC.

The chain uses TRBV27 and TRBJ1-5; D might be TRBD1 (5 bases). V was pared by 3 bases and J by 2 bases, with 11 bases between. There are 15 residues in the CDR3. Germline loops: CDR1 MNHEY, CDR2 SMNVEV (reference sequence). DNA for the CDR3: TGTGCCAGCAGTTTCCAGGGTGGAGGCAATCAGCCCCAGCATTTT. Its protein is CASSFQGGGNQPQHF.

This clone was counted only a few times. DNA for the CDR3: TGTGCCAGCAGTAGAGGCCTTAATTCACCCCTCCACTTT. This gives the protein CASSRGLNSPLHF. The V gene is TRBV2, the J gene TRBJ1-6; D is unclear. Germline values: CDR1 SNHLY, CDR2 FYNNEI. Trimming took 5 bases from V and 6 from J, leaving 8 bases between them. The length of the CDR3 is 13 residues. The full variable domain, its missing parts supplied by reference TRBV2 and TRBJ1-6, is EPEVTQTPSHQVTQMGQEVILRCVPISNHLYFYWYRQILGQKVEFLVSFYNNEISEKSEIFDDQFSVERPDGSNFTLKIRSTKLEDSAMYFCASSRGLNSPLHFGNGTRLTVT.

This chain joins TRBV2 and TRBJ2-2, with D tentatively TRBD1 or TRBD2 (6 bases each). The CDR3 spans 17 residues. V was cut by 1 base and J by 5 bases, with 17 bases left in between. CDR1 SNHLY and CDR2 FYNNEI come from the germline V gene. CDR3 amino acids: CASSEGLGGKTTGELFF. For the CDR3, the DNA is TGTGCCAGCAGTGAAGGATTAGGGGGGAAAACGACCGGGGAGCTGTTTTTT.

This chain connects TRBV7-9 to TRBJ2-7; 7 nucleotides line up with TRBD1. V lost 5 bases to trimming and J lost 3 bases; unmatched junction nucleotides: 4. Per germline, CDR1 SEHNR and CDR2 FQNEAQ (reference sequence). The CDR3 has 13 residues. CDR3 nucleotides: TGTGCCAGCAGCGTAAGACAGGGCTACGAGCAGTACTTC. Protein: CASSVRQGYEQYF.

CDR3 region: CASNFRDSLFF. The CDR3 DNA is TGTGCCAGTAATTTTAGGGACAGTCTGTTCTTT. This chain uses TRBV19 with TRBJ1-1; 7 nucleotides agree with TRBD1. V dropped 7 bases and J dropped 14; count of bases not matched to a gene: 10. CDR1 is LNHDA and CDR2 is SQIVND in the germline V gene (reference sequence). The CDR3 runs to 11 residues.

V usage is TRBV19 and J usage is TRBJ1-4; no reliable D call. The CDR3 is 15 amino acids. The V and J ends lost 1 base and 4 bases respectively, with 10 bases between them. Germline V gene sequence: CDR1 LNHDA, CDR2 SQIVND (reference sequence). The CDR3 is CASSIGGGSNEKLFF. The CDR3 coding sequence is TGTGCCAGTAGTATAGGTGGAGGGAGTAATGAAAAACTGTTTTTT.

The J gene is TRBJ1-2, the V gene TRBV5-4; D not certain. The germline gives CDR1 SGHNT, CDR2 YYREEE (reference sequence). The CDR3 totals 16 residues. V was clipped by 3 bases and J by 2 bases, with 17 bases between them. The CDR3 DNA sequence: TGTGCCAGCAGCTCTCCAACTACGTCCAGGAACTATGGCTACACCTTC. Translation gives CASSSPTTSRNYGYTF.

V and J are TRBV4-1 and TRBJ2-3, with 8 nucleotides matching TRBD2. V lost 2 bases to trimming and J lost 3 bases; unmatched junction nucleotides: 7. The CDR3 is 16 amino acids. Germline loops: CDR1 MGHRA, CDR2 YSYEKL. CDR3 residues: CASSQQSGGGTDTQYF. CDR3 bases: TGCGCCAGCAGCCAACAGAGCGGGGGTGGAACAGATACGCAGTATTTT.

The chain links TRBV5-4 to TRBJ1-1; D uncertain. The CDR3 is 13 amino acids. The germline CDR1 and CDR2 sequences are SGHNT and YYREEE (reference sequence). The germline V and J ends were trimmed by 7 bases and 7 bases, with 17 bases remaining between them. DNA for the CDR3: TGTGCCAGCGACGACCGGGGAGCGGATGAAGCTTTCTTT. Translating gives CASDDRGADEAFF.

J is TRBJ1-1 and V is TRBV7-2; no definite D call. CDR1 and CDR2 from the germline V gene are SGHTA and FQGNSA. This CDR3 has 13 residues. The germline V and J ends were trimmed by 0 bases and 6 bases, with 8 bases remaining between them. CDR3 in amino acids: CASSLATISEAFF. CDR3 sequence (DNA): TGTGCCAGCAGCTTAGCGACAATCTCTGAAGCTTTCTTT.

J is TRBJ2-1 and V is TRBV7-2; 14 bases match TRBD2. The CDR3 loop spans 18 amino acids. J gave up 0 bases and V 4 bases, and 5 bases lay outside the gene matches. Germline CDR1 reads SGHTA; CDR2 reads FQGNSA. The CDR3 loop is CASSSKGLAGASYNEQFF. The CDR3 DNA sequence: TGTGCCAGCAGCTCCAAGGGACTAGCGGGGGCCTCCTACAATGAGCAGTTCTTC. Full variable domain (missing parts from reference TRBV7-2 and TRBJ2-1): GAGVSQSPSNKVTEKGKDVELRCDPISGHTALYWYRQSLGQGLEFLIYFQGNSAPDKSGLPSDRFSAERTGGSVSTLTIQRTQQEDSAVYLCASSSKGLAGASYNEQFFGPGTRLTVL.

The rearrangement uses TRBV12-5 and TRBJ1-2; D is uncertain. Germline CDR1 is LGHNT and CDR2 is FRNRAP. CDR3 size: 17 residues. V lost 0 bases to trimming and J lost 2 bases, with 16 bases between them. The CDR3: CASGLVGGRKDNYGYTF. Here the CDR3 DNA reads TGTGCTAGTGGTTTGGTAGGTGGGAGGAAGGACAACTATGGCTACACCTTC.

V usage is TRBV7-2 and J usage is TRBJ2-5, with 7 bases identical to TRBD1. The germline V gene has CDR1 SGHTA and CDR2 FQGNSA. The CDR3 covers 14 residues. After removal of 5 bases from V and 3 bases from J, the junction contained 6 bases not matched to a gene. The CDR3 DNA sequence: TGTGCCAGCAGCGTCCAGACAGGGAAAGAGACCCAGTACTTC. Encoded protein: CASSVQTGKETQYF.

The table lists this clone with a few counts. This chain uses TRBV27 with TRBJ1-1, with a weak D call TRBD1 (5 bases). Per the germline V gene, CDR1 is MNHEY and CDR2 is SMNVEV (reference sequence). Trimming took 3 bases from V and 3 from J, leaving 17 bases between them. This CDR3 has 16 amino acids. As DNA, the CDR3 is TGTGCCAGCAGTTTTGCGTCGGGGCTGGGGGACACTGAAGCTTTCTTT. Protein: CASSFASGLGDTEAFF.

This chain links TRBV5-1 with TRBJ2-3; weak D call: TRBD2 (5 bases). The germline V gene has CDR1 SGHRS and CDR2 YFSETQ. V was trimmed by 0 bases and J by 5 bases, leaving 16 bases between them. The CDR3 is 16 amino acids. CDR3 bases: TGCGCCAGCAGCTTGGGCCTAGCCCTAACCAGAGATACGCAGTATTTT. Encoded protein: CASSLGLALTRDTQYF.

The CDR3 loop reads CASSQYSGGRGDTQYF. For the CDR3, the DNA is TGCGCCAGCAGCCAATATAGCGGGGGGAGGGGAGATACGCAGTATTTT. The chain employs TRBV4-1 and TRBJ2-3; 10 bases are shared with TRBD2. This CDR3 region has 16 residues. Germline V gene lookup returns CDR1 MGHRA and CDR2 YSYEKL. The V and J ends lost 2 bases and 5 bases, in that order; junction bases with no gene match: 7.

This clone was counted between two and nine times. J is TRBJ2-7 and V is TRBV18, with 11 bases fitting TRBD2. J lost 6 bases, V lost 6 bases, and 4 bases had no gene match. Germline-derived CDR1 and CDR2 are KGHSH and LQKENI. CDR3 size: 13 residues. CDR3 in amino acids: CASSTSGDLEQYF. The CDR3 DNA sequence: TGTGCCAGCTCGACTAGCGGGGATCTCGAGCAGTACTTC.